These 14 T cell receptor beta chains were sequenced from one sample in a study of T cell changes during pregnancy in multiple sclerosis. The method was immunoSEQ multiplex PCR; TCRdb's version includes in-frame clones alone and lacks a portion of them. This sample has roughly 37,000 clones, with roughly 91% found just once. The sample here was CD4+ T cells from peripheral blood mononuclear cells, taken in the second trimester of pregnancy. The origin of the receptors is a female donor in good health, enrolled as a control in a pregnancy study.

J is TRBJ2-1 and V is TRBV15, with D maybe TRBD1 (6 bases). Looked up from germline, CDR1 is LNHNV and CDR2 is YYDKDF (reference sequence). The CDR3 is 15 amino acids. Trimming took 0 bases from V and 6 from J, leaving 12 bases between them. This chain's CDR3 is CATSRDPDSGNEQFF. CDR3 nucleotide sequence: TGTGCCACCAGCAGAGATCCGGACAGCGGCAATGAGCAGTTCTTC.

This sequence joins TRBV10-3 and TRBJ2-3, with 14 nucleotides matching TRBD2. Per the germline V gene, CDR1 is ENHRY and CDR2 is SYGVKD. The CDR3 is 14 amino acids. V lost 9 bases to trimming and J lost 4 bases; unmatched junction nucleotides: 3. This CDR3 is CAISGLAGADTQYF. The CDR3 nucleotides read TGTGCCATATCGGGACTAGCGGGAGCAGATACGCAGTATTTT.

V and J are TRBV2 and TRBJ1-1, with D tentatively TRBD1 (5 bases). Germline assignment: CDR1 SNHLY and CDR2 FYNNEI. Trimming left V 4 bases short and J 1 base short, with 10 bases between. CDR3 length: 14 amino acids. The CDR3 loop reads CASSVMTENTEAFF. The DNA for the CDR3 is TGTGCCAGCAGTGTGATGACAGAGAACACTGAAGCTTTCTTT. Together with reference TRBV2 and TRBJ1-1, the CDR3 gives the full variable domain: EPEVTQTPSHQVTQMGQEVILRCVPISNHLYFYWYRQILGQKVEFLVSFYNNEISEKSEIFDDQFSVERPDGSNFTLKIRSTKLEDSAMYFCASSVMTENTEAFFGQGTRLTVV.

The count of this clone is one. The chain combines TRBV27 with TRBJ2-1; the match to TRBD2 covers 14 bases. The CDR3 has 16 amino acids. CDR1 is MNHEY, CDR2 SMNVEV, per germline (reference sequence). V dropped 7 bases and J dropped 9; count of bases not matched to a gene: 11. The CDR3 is CASNFGGLAGASEQFF. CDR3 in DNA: TGTGCCAGCAATTTTGGGGGACTAGCGGGAGCGAGTGAGCAGTTCTTC.

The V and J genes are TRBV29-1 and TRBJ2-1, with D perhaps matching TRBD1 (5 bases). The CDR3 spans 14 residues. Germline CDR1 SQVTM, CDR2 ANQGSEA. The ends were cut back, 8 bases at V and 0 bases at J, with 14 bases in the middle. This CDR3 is CSKEGHLSYNEQFF. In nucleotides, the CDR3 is TGCAGCAAAGAAGGACATCTCTCCTACAATGAGCAGTTCTTC.

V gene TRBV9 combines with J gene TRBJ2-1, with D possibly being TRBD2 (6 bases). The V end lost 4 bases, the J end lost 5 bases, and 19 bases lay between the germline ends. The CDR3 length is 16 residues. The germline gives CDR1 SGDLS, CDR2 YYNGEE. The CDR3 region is CASSFQTGLPNNEQFF. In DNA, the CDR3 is TGTGCCAGCAGCTTCCAAACGGGACTCCCCAACAATGAGCAGTTCTTC.

In DNA form, the CDR3 reads TGTGCCTGGAGCGGGACAGAAAATTCACCCCTCCACTTT. Translated, it gives CAWSGTENSPLHF. The V call is TRBV30, the J call TRBJ1-6; 7 bases agree with TRBD1. With 3 bases clipped from V and 7 bases from J, the junction kept 3 bases outside the gene matches. CDR1 is GTSNPN, CDR2 SVGIG, per germline (reference sequence). CDR3 size: 13 residues.

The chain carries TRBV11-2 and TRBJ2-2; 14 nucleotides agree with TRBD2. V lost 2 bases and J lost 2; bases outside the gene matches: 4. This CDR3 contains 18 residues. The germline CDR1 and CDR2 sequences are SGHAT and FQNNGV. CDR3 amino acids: CASSLRTSGRLNTGELFF. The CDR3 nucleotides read TGTGCCAGCAGCTTACGGACTAGCGGGAGGTTAAACACCGGGGAGCTGTTTTTT. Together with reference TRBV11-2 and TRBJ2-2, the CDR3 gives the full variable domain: EAGVAQSPRYKIIEKRQSVAFWCNPISGHATLYWYQQILGQGPKLLIQFQNNGVVDDSQLPKDRFSAERLKGVDSTLKIQPAKLEDSAVYLCASSLRTSGRLNTGELFFGEGSRLTVL.

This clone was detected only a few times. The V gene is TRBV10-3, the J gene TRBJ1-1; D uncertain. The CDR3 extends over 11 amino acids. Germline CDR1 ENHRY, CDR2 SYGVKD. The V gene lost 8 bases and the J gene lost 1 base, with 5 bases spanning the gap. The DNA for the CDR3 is TGTGCCATCCGACAGAACACTGAAGCTTTCTTT. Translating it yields CAIRQNTEAFF.

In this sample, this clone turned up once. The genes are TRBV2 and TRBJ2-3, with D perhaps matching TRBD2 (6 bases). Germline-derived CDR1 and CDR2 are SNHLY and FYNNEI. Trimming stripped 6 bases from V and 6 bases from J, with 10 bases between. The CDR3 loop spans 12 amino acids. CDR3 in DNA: TGTGCCAGCAGCCAGGAGGGGGATACGCAGTATTTT. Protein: CASSQEGDTQYF.

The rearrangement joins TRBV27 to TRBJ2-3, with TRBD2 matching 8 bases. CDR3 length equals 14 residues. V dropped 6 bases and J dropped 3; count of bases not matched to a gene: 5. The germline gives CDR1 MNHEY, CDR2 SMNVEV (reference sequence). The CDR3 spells CASSLSGGTDTQYF. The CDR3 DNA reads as TGTGCCAGCAGCCTAAGCGGGGGTACAGATACGCAGTATTTT.

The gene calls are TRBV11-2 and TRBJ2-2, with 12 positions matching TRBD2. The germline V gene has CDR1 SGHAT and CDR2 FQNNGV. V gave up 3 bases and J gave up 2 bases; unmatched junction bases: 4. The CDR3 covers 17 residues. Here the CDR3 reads CASSFASGGGNTGELFF. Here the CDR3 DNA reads TGTGCCAGCAGCTTCGCTAGCGGGGGGGGAAACACCGGGGAGCTGTTTTTT. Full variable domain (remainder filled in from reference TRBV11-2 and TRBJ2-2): EAGVAQSPRYKIIEKRQSVAFWCNPISGHATLYWYQQILGQGPKLLIQFQNNGVVDDSQLPKDRFSAERLKGVDSTLKIQPAKLEDSAVYLCASSFASGGGNTGELFFGEGSRLTVL.

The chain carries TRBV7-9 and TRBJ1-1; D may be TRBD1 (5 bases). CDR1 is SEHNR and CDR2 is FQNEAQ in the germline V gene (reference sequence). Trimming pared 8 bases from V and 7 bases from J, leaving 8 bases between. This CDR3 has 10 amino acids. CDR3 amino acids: CASSGGEAFF. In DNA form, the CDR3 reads TGTGCCAGCTCGGGGGGTGAAGCTTTCTTT.

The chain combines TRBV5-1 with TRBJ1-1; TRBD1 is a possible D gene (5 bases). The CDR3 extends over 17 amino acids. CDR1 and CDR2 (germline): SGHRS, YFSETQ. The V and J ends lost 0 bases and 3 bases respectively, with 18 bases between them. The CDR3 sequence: CASSLGGPGAVHTEAFF. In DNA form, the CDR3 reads TGCGCCAGCAGCTTGGGGGGCCCTGGGGCAGTGCACACTGAAGCTTTCTTT.